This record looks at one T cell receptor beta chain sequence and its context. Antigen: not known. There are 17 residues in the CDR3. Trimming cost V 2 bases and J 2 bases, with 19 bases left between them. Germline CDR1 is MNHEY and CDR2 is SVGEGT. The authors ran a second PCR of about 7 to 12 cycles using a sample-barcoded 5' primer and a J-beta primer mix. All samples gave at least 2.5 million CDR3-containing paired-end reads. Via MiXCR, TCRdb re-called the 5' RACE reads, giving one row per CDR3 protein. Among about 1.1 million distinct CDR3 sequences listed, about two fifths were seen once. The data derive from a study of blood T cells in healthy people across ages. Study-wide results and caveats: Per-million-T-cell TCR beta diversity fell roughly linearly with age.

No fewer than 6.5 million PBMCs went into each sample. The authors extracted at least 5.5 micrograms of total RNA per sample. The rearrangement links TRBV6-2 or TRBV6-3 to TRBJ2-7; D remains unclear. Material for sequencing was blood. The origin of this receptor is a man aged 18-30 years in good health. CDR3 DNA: TGTGCCAGCAGTTACACGCCGGACCCTCTTTTGACCTACGAGCAGTACTTC. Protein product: CASSYTPDPLLTYEQYF.